This T cell receptor (beta chain) was recorded in a study of blood T cell repertoires in COVID-19. Germline-derived CDR1 and CDR2 are LGHDT and YNNKEL (reference sequence). V dropped 4 bases and J dropped 1 base, with 7 bases sitting between them. CDR3 length: 13 residues. The protocol was immunoSEQ multiplex PCR, while the TCRdb copy is restricted to in-frame clones and leaves out a portion. Of about 230,000 clones listed, over 70% were seen once; the top ten hold 7.9%. A single count supports this clone. The chain combines TRBV3-1 (or the pseudogene TRBV3-2) with TRBJ1-2; no reliable D call. The clonotype originates from a woman at least 80 years old with acute or convalescent COVID-19. The material sequenced was peripheral blood. CDR3 DNA sequence: TGTGCCAGCAGCCCTGCGATTAACTATGGCTACACCTTC. Protein product: CASSPAINYGYTF.